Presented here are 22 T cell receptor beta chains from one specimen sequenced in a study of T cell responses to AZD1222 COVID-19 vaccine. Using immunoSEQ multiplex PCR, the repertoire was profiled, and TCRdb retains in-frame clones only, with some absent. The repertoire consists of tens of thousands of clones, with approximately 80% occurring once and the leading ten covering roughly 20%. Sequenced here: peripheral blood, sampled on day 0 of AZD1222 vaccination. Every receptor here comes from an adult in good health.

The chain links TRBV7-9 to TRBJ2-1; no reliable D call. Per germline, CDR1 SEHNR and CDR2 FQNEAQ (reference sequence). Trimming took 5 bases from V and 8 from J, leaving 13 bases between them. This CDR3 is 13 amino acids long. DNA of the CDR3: TGTGCCAGCAGCCCAGGTCGAAGGTATGAGCAGTTCTTC. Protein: CASSPGRRYEQFF.

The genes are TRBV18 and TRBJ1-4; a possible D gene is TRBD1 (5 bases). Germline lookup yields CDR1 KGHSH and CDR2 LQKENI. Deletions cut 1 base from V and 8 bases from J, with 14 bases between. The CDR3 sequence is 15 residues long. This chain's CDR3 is CASSPLVQGGEKLFF. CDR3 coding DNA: TGTGCCAGCTCACCACTGGTCCAGGGAGGAGAAAAACTGTTTTTT.

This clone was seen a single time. In DNA, the CDR3 is TGTGCCGGCCCCCCTTACGAGCAGTACTTC. Residues: CAGPPYEQYF. The V and J genes are TRBV14 and TRBJ2-7; D is undetermined. Looked up from germline, CDR1 is SGHDN and CDR2 is FVKESK. This CDR3 is 10 amino acids long. V was trimmed by 11 bases and J by 4 bases, leaving 9 bases between them.

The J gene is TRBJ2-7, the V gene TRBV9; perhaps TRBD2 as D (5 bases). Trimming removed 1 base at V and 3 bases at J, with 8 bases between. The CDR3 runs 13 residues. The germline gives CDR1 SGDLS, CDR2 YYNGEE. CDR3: CASSVSGNYEQYF. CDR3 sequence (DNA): TGTGCCAGCAGCGTAAGCGGCAACTACGAGCAGTACTTC.

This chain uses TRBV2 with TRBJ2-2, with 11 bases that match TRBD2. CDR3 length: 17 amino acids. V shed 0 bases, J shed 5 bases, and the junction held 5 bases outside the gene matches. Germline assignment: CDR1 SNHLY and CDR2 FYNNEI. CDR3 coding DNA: TGTGCCAGCAGTGAAGCCGGACTAGCGGGTGGTACCGGGGAGCTGTTTTTT. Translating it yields CASSEAGLAGGTGELFF. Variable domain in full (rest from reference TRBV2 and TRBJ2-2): EPEVTQTPSHQVTQMGQEVILRCVPISNHLYFYWYRQILGQKVEFLVSFYNNEISEKSEIFDDQFSVERPDGSNFTLKIRSTKLEDSAMYFCASSEAGLAGGTGELFFGEGSRLTVL.

CDR3 sequence: CASSPRTGASGSGETQYF. DNA for the CDR3: TGTGCCAGCTCACCAAGGACGGGTGCTAGCGGGAGTGGTGAGACCCAGTACTTC. The chain employs TRBV18 and TRBJ2-5; 10 bases match TRBD2. Unmatched junction bases numbered 14, after V lost 2 bases and J lost 5 bases. CDR1 KGHSH and CDR2 LQKENI come from the germline V gene. This CDR3 spans 18 amino acids.

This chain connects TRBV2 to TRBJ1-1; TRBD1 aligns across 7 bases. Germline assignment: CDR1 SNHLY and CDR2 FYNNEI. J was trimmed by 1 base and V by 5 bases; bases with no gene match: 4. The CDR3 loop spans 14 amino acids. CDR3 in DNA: TGTGCCAGCAGTTCACAGGGGTCGAACACTGAAGCTTTCTTT. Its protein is CASSSQGSNTEAFF.

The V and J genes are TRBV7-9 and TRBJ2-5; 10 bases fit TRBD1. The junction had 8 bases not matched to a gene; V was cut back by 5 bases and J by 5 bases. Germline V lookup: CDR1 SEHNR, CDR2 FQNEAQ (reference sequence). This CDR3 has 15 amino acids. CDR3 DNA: TGTGCCAGCAGCGTAGGGACAGGGGCGTGGGAGACCCAGTACTTC. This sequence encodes CASSVGTGAWETQYF.

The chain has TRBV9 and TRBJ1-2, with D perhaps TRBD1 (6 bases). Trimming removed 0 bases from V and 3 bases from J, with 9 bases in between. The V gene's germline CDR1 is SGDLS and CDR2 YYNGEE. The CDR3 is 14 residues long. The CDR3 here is CASSVVAGDYGYTF. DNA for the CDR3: TGTGCCAGCAGCGTAGTAGCAGGGGACTATGGCTACACCTTC. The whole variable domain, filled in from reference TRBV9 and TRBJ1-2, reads DSGVTQTPKHLITATGQRVTLRCSPRSGDLSVYWYQQSLDQGLQFLIQYYNGEERAKGNILERFSAQQFPDLHSELNLSSLELGDSALYFCASSVVAGDYGYTFGSGTRLTVV.

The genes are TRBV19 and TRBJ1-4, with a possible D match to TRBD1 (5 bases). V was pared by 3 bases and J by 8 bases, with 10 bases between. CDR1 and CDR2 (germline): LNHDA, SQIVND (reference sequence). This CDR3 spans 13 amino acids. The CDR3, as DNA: TGTGCCAGTAGTATCAATCAGGGCGAAAAACTGTTTTTT. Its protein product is CASSINQGEKLFF.

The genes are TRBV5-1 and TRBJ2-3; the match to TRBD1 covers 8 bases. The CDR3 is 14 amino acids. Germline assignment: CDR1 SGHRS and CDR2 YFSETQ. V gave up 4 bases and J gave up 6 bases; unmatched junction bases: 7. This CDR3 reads CASSPQGAGDTQYF. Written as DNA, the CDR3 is TGCGCCAGCAGCCCGCAGGGGGCCGGGGATACGCAGTATTTT.

The CDR3: CASSQVTGGDGYTF. The CDR3 nucleotides are TGTGCCAGCAGCCAAGTAACCGGGGGCGATGGCTACACCTTC. This sequence joins TRBV14 and TRBJ1-2, with a possible D match to TRBD1 (6 bases). The germline V gene encodes CDR1 SGHDN and CDR2 FVKESK. The CDR3 extends over 14 amino acids. V was cut by 1 base and J by 6 bases, with 12 bases left in between.

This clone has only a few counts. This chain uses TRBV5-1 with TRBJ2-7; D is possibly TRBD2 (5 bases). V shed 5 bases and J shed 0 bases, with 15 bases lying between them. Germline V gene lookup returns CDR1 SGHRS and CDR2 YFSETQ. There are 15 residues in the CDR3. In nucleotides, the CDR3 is TGCGCCAGCAGTCCCATCAGCGGCAGCTCCTACGAGCAGTACTTC. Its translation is CASSPISGSSYEQYF.

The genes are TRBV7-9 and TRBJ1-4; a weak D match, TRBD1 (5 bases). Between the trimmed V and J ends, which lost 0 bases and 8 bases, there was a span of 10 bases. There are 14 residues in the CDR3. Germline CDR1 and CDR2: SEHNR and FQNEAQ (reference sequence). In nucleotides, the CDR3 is TGTGCCAGCAGCTTAGCACAGGAACGAGAAAAACTGTTTTTT. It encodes CASSLAQEREKLFF.

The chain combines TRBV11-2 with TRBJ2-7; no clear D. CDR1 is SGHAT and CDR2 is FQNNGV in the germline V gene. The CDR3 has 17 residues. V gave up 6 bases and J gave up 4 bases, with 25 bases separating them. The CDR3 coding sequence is TGTGCCAGCAGAAACACCCGAGGTGCTAGAATGAGTTACGAGCAGTACTTC. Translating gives CASRNTRGARMSYEQYF.

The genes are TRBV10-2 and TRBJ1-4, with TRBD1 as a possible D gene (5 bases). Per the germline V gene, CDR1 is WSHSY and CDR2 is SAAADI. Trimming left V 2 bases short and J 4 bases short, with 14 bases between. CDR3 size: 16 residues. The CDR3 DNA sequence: TGCGCCAGCAGTGAGGGAAGGGGCCGAGTTAATGAAAAACTGTTTTTT. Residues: CASSEGRGRVNEKLFF.

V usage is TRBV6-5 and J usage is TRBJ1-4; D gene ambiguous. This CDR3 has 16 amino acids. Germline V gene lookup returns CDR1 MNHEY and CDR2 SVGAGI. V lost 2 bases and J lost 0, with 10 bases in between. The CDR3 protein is CASSYDEETTNEKLFF. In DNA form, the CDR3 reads TGTGCCAGCAGTTACGATGAAGAAACAACTAATGAAAAACTGTTTTTT.

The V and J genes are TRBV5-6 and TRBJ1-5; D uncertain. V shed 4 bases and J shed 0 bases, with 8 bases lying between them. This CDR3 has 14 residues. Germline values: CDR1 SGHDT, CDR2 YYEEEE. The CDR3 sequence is CASSTGVSNQPQHF. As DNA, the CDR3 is TGTGCCAGCAGCACCGGGGTTAGCAATCAGCCCCAGCATTTT.

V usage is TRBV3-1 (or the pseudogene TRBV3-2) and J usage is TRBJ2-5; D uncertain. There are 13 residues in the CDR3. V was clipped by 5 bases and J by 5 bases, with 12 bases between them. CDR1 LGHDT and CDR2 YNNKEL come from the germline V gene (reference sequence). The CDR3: CASSNRVLETQYF. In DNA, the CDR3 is TGTGCCAGCAGCAACCGGGTCTTGGAGACCCAGTACTTC.

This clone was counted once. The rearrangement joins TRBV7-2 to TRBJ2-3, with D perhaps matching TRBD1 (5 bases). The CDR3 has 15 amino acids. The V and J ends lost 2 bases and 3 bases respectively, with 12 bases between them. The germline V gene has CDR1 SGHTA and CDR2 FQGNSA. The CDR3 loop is CASSLQGSVTDTQYF. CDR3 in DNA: TGTGCCAGCAGCTTACAGGGTTCGGTGACAGATACGCAGTATTTT. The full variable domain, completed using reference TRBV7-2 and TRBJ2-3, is GAGVSQSPSNKVTEKGKDVELRCDPISGHTALYWYRQSLGQGLEFLIYFQGNSAPDKSGLPSDRFSAERTGGSVSTLTIQRTQQEDSAVYLCASSLQGSVTDTQYFGPGTRLTVL.

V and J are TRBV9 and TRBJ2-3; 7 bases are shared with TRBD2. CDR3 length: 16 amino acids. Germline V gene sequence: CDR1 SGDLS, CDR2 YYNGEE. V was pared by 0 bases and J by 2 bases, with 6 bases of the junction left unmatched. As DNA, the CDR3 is TGTGCCAGCAGCGTAGGGGCTAGCGGATACACAGATACGCAGTATTTT. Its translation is CASSVGASGYTDTQYF.

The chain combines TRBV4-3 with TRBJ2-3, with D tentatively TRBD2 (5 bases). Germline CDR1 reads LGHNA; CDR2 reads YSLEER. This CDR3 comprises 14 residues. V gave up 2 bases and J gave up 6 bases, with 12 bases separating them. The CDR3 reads CASSQTRRGDTQYF. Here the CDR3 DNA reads TGCGCCAGCAGCCAAACTAGACGAGGTGATACGCAGTATTTT.